These 13 T cell receptor beta chains came from one sample sequenced in a study of cytomegalovirus exposure and HLA in healthy donors. Vbeta (60) and Jbeta (13) primers were used in the PCR. Clones were read by immunoSEQ multiplex PCR, and TCRdb kept only the in-frame ones, dropping some. The repertoire includes under 200,000 clones, around 79% of them detected once, and 2% to 3% sits in the top ten. The specimen was PBMCs. Receptor source: a female donor in good health and CMV-seronegative.

The V call is TRBV30, the J call TRBJ2-2; 8 bases agree with TRBD2. With V trimmed by 1 base and J by 5 bases, 9 bases remained unmatched. Germline V gene sequence: CDR1 GTSNPN, CDR2 SVGIG (reference sequence). The CDR3 runs 16 residues. DNA of the CDR3: TGTGCCTGGAGTGGGCGGGGGGTCAAGGGGACCGGGGAGCTGTTTTTT. It yields the protein CAWSGRGVKGTGELFF.

The V gene is TRBV5-1, the J gene TRBJ2-3, with D possibly matching TRBD1 (6 bases). In germline, CDR1 is SGHRS, CDR2 YFSETQ. The CDR3 covers 14 residues. The germline V and J ends were trimmed by 0 bases and 6 bases, with 11 bases remaining between them. CDR3 coding DNA: TGCGCCAGCAGCTTGGACAGGGTGACGGATACGCAGTATTTT. This sequence encodes CASSLDRVTDTQYF.

The chain couples TRBV25-1 to TRBJ1-4; D uncertain. V shed 5 bases and J shed 8 bases, with 15 bases lying between them. The CDR3 spans 14 residues. CDR1 MGHDK and CDR2 SYGVNS come from the germline V gene. This CDR3 is CASSPDREVEKLFF. CDR3 in DNA: TGTGCCAGCAGTCCCGACCGCGAGGTCGAAAAACTGTTTTTT.

This clone turned up a few times. This rearrangement joins TRBV14 to TRBJ2-7; 11 bases match TRBD1. V was clipped by 6 bases and J by 5 bases; unmatched bases: 6. The CDR3 covers 14 residues. Germline V gives CDR1 SGHDN, CDR2 FVKESK. CDR3 in amino acids: CASRDRGHLDEQYF. Here the CDR3 DNA reads TGTGCCAGCAGGGACAGGGGGCACTTGGACGAGCAGTACTTC.

CDR3 region: CASSLERVGNTIYF. The CDR3, as DNA: TGTGCCAGCAGCTTAGAGAGGGTCGGAAACACCATATATTTT. The chain joins TRBV13 to TRBJ1-3, with no clear D. V was pared by 1 base and J by 4 bases, with 8 bases between. Germline values: CDR1 PRHDT, CDR2 FYEKMQ (reference sequence). The CDR3 is 14 amino acids.

The chain carries TRBV28 and TRBJ2-7; 12 bases line up with TRBD2. Trimming cost V 4 bases and J 12 bases; bases outside gene matches: 10. This CDR3 spans 14 amino acids. CDR1 is MDHEN, CDR2 SYDVKM, per germline. CDR3 amino acids: CASSSPGTSGFMYF. The CDR3 coding sequence is TGTGCCAGCAGTTCCCCCGGGACTAGCGGGTTTATGTACTTC.

As regards this clone: One end of the junction does not line up with germline, which may come from a read error. Other DNA sequences in this specimen translate into the identical CDR3. The chain is built from TRBV4-3 and TRBJ2-5; D not certain. The DNA end is more similar to TRBJ2-7, so the J call may be wrong. This CDR3 comprises 14 residues. Germline values: CDR1 LGHNA, CDR2 YSLEER. This CDR3 reads CASSQEYLSYEQYF. The DNA of the CDR3 is TGCGCCAGCAGTCAAGAGTACCTATCCTACGAGCAGTACTTC.

The CDR3 protein is CASSDRLAGAGETQYF. The DNA of the CDR3 is TGTGCCAGCAGTGACAGACTAGCGGGGGCTGGGGAGACCCAGTACTTC. The chain combines TRBV2 with TRBJ2-5; 12 nucleotides agree with TRBD2. This CDR3 is 16 amino acids long. The trim removed 3 bases at V and 5 bases at J, leaving 7 bases unmatched. The germline V gene has CDR1 SNHLY and CDR2 FYNNEI. The variable domain in full, with the rest retrieved from reference TRBV2 and TRBJ2-5, is EPEVTQTPSHQVTQMGQEVILRCVPISNHLYFYWYRQILGQKVEFLVSFYNNEISEKSEIFDDQFSVERPDGSNFTLKIRSTKLEDSAMYFCASSDRLAGAGETQYFGPGTRLLVL.

This clone was recorded a few times. The V and J genes are TRBV6-1 and TRBJ1-4; D is unresolved. The CDR3 has 16 amino acids. Trimming removed 2 bases from V and 4 bases from J, with 14 bases in between. Germline lookup yields CDR1 MNHNS and CDR2 SASEGT. The CDR3 loop reads CASSEKLGAHNEKLFF. The CDR3 DNA reads as TGTGCCAGCAGTGAAAAGTTGGGAGCGCATAATGAAAAACTGTTTTTT.

The CDR3 sequence: CASSTGGGRTNYGYTF. DNA for the CDR3: TGTGCCAGCAGCACAGGGGGGGGGAGAACTAACTATGGCTACACCTTC. The chain joins TRBV28 to TRBJ1-2; 8 nucleotides line up with TRBD1. The CDR3 totals 16 residues. Looked up from germline, CDR1 is MDHEN and CDR2 is SYDVKM. Trimming took 6 bases from V and 0 from J; bases not matched to a gene: 9.

This chain connects TRBV6-5 to TRBJ1-2; TRBD1 matches 7 bases. After removal of 2 bases from V and 6 bases from J, the junction contained 3 bases not matched to a gene. The length of the CDR3 is 13 residues. Germline CDR1 MNHEY, CDR2 SVGAGI. CDR3 in amino acids: CASSYADRDGYTF. The CDR3 region has the DNA TGTGCCAGCAGTTACGCCGACAGGGATGGCTACACCTTC.

This clone was seen once. The rearrangement uses TRBV5-4 and TRBJ2-5; 9 positions match TRBD2. The germline V gene encodes CDR1 SGHNT and CDR2 YYREEE (reference sequence). V lost 4 bases and J lost 3; bases outside the gene matches: 4. The CDR3 covers 14 residues. CDR3 in amino acids: CASSRREGEETQYF. The CDR3 DNA sequence: TGTGCCAGCAGCCGGCGGGAGGGCGAAGAGACCCAGTACTTC.

The chain couples TRBV28 to TRBJ1-4; no reliable D call. With 1 base removed from V and 3 bases from J, the gap between germline ends came to 9 bases. This CDR3 spans 15 amino acids. Germline CDR1 and CDR2: MDHEN and SYDVKM. The CDR3 reads CASSLSRHANEKLFF. For the CDR3, the DNA is TGTGCCAGCAGTTTATCTAGGCATGCTAATGAAAAACTGTTTTTT. Based on the CDR3 plus reference TRBV28 and TRBJ1-4, the full variable domain is DVKVTQSSRYLVKRTGEKVFLECVQDMDHENMFWYRQDPGLGLRLIYFSYDVKMKEKGDIPEGYSVSREKKERFSLILESASTNQTSMYLCASSLSRHANEKLFFGSGTQLSVL.